This T cell receptor (beta chain) was sequenced for a study of shared clonotypes between healthy human individuals. Naive CD8 cells were CD45RO-negative, positively selected for CCR7, excluding terminally differentiated effector memory CD45RA+ cells. This CDR3 has 12 residues. The germline V gene has CDR1 MDHEN and CDR2 SYDVKM. Trimming pared 3 bases from V and 8 bases from J, leaving 7 bases between. Assay used: immunoSEQ multiplex PCR; TCRdb lists only in-frame clones, some missing. The sample lists hundreds of thousands of clones, just over 90% seen once, with roughly 24% in the top ten. The clonotype comes from a young man in good health. This chain links TRBV28 with TRBJ1-4; no reliable D call. The sample consisted of naive CD8+ T cells sorted from blood. This CDR3 is CASSFRLEKLFF. Written as DNA, the CDR3 is TGTGCCAGCAGTTTTAGGTTGGAAAAACTGTTTTTT.